This T cell receptor beta chain was obtained from a study of molecular identifiers for immune sequencing clone quantification. This clonotype was seen more than once but under ten times. This CDR3 has 16 amino acids. Germline assignment: CDR1 SEHNR and CDR2 FQNEAQ (reference sequence). V was clipped by 5 bases and J by 1 base; unmatched bases: 7. TCRdb fed the PCR reads into MiXCR, producing one record per CDR3 protein. The repertoire consists of about 320,000 distinct CDR3 sequences, with 24% occurring once and the leading ten covering about 0.71%. The sequence was obtained from a human donor in good health. Some libraries in this study had Jurkat cell RNA spiked in. The chain is built from TRBV7-9 and TRBJ2-5; 10 nucleotides line up with TRBD1. The sequencing input was naive CD8+ T cells from blood, with Jurkat cell RNA spiked in. Subset of the sample: FACS-sorted CD8+CD4-CCR7+CD45RA+ naive T cells. The CDR3, as DNA: TGTGCCAGCAGCCATCCCGGGACAGGGGCCCAAGAGACCCAGTACTTC. It yields the protein CASSHPGTGAQETQYF.